The clone carrying this T cell receptor (beta chain) appeared many times. TCRdb re-called the PCR reads with MiXCR, one entry per CDR3 protein. Seen here are around 40,000 distinct CDR3 sequences, approximately 21% observed once, and the top ten hold under 1.3%. The sample originates from a study of molecular identifiers for immune sequencing clone quantification. Trimming pared 1 base from V and 4 bases from J, leaving 14 bases between. Germline CDR1 SGHRS, CDR2 YFSETQ. The CDR3 runs to 15 residues. Every naive CD8 library was made from between roughly 17,000 and 1,100,000 sorted cells with 10%, 30% or 50% RNA. Naive CD8 T cells were picked out by sorting for CD8+CD4-CCR7+CD45RA+.

The V and J genes are TRBV5-1 and TRBJ1-1; D might be TRBD1 (6 bases). The sequencing sample was made of naive CD8+ T cells from blood, with Jurkat cell RNA spiked in. As for subset: FACS-sorted CD8+CD4-CCR7+CD45RA+ naive T cells. This TCR was sampled from a human donor in good health. Some libraries in this study had Jurkat cell RNA spiked in. The CDR3: CASSLRGVEGTEAFF. The CDR3 DNA reads TGCGCCAGCAGCTTGAGGGGGGTTGAGGGCACTGAAGCTTTCTTT. The full variable domain, its missing parts supplied by reference TRBV5-1 and TRBJ1-1, is KAGVTQTPRYLIKTRGQQVTLSCSPISGHRSVSWYQQTPGQGLQFLFEYFSETQRNKGNFPGRFSGRQFSNSRSEMNVSTLELGDSALYLCASSLRGVEGTEAFFGQGTRLTVV.